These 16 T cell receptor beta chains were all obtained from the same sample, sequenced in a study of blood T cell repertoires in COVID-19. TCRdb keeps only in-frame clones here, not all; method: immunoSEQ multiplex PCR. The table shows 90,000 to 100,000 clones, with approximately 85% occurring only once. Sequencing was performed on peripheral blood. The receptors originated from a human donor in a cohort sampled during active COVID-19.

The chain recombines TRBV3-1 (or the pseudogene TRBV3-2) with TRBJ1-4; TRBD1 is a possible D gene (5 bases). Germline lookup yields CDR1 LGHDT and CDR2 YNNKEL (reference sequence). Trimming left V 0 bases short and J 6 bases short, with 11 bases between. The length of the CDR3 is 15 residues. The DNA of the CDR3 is TGTGCCAGCAGCCAAGATCTCCGGGGGGATGAAAAACTGTTTTTT. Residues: CASSQDLRGDEKLFF.

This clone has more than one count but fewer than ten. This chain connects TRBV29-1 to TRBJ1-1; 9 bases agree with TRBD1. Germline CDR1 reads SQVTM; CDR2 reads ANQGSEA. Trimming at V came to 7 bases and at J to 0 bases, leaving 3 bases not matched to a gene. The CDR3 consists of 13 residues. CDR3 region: CSGGDRVNTEAFF. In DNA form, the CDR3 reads TGCAGCGGAGGGGACAGGGTGAACACTGAAGCTTTCTTT.

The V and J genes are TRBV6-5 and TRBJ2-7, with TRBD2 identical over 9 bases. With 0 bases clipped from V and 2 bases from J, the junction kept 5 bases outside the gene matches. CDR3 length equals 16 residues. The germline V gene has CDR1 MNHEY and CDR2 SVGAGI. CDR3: CASSYSVTSGPYEQYF. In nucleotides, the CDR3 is TGTGCCAGCAGTTACTCCGTGACTAGCGGTCCCTACGAGCAGTACTTC.

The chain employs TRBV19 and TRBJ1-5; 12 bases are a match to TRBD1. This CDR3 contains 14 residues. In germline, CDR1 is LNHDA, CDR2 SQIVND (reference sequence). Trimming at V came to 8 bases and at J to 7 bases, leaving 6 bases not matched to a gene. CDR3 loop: CASAGTGGQQPQHF. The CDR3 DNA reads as TGTGCCAGTGCCGGGACAGGGGGCCAACAGCCCCAGCATTTT.

The CDR3 loop is CASSQDDSWQSEQYF. The DNA for the CDR3 is TGCGCCAGCAGCCAAGACGACAGTTGGCAGAGCGAGCAGTACTTC. V usage is TRBV4-1 and J usage is TRBJ2-7; perhaps TRBD1 as D (5 bases). The CDR3 has 15 residues. V was pared by 0 bases and J by 6 bases, with 15 bases between. CDR1 and CDR2 from the germline V gene are MGHRA and YSYEKL.

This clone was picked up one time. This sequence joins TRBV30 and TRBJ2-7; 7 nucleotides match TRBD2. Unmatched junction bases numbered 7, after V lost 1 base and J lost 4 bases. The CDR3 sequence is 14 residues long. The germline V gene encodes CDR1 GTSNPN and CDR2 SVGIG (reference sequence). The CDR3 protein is CAWSGGGYLYEQYF. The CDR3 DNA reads TGTGCCTGGAGTGGGGGGGGGTATCTTTACGAGCAGTACTTC. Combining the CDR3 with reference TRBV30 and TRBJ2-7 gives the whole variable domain SQTIHQWPATLVQPVGSPLSLECTVEGTSNPNLYWYRQAAGRGLQLLFYSVGIGQISSEVPQNLSASRPQDRQFILSSKKLLLSDSGFYLCAWSGGGYLYEQYFGPGTRLTVT.

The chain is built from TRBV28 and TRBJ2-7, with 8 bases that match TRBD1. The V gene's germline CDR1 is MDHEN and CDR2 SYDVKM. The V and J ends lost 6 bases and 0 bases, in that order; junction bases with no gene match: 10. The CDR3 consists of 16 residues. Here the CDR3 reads CASSRVGTGSSYEQYF. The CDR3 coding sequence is TGTGCCAGCAGCCGAGTAGGGACAGGTAGCTCCTACGAGCAGTACTTC.

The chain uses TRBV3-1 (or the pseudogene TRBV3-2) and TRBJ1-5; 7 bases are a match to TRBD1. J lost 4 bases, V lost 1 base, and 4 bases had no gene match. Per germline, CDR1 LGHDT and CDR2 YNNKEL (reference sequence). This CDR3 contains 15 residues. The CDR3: CASSQARQGNQPQHF. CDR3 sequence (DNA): TGTGCCAGCAGCCAAGCGAGACAGGGAAATCAGCCCCAGCATTTT.

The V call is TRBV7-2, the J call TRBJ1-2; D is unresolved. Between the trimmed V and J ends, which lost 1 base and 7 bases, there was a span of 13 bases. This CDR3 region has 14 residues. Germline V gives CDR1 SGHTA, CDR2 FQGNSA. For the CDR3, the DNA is TGTGCCAGCAGCTTAGATCCGGGTCTGGGTGGCTACACCTTC. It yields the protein CASSLDPGLGGYTF. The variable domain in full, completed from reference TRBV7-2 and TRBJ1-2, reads GAGVSQSPSNKVTEKGKDVELRCDPISGHTALYWYRQSLGQGLEFLIYFQGNSAPDKSGLPSDRFSAERTGGSVSTLTIQRTQQEDSAVYLCASSLDPGLGGYTFGSGTRLTVV.

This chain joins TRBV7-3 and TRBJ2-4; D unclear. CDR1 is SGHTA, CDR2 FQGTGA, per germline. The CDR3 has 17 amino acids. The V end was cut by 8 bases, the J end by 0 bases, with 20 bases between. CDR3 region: CASLQTPASVAKNIQYF. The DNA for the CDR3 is TGTGCCAGCCTCCAAACCCCCGCCAGCGTAGCCAAAAACATTCAGTACTTC.

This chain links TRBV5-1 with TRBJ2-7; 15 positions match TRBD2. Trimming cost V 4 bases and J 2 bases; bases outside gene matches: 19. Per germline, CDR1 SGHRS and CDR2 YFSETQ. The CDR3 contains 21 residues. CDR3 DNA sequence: TGCGCCAGCAGCGCGGCCCGTACCGGGGGACTAGCGGGAGGTAGTCCCTACGAGCAGTACTTC. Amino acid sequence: CASSAARTGGLAGGSPYEQYF.

This CDR3 reads CASSLGGTQVNEQFF. The CDR3 DNA sequence: TGTGCCAGCAGCTTAGGCGGGACTCAGGTCAATGAGCAGTTCTTC. The chain recombines TRBV7-9 with TRBJ2-1; D may be TRBD2 (6 bases). CDR1 is SEHNR, CDR2 FQNEAQ, per germline (reference sequence). V gave up 1 base and J gave up 6 bases, with 13 bases separating them. This CDR3 has 15 amino acids.

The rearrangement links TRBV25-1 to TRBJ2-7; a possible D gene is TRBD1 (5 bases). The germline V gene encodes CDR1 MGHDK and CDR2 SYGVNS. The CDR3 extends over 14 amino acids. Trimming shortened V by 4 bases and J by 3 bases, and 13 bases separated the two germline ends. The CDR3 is CASSAHETVYEQYF. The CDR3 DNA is TGTGCCAGCAGTGCCCATGAGACAGTCTACGAGCAGTACTTC.

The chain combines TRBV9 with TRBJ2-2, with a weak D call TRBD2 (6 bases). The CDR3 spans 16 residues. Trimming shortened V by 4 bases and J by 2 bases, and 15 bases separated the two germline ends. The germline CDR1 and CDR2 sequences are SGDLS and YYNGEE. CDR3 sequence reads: CASSPRGGKNTGELFF. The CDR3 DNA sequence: TGTGCCAGCAGCCCGCGGGGCGGGAAAAACACCGGGGAGCTGTTTTTT.

CDR3 sequence reads: CASSFDAGRGTEAFF. The CDR3 nucleotides read TGTGCCAGCAGTTTTGATGCAGGGCGAGGTACTGAAGCTTTCTTT. The chain couples TRBV6-2 or TRBV6-3 to TRBJ1-1; tentatively, D is TRBD1 (5 bases). CDR3 length: 15 amino acids. The V end lost 4 bases, the J end lost 5 bases, and 17 bases lay between the germline ends. Germline V gene sequence: CDR1 MNHEY, CDR2 SVGEGT.

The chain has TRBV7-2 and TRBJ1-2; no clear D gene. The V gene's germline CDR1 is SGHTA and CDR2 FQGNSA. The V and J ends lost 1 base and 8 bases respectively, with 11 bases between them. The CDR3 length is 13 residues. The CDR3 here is CASSLDSFGGYTF. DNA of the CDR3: TGTGCCAGCAGCTTAGACAGTTTTGGAGGCTACACCTTC. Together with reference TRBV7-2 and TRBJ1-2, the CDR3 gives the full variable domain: GAGVSQSPSNKVTEKGKDVELRCDPISGHTALYWYRQSLGQGLEFLIYFQGNSAPDKSGLPSDRFSAERTGGSVSTLTIQRTQQEDSAVYLCASSLDSFGGYTFGSGTRLTVV.